This record covers a single TCR beta chain. TCRdb's table, derived via immunoSEQ multiplex PCR, lists solely in-frame clones and lacks some. The sample has 45,000 to 65,000 clones, over 70% seen once. The sample belongs to a study of T cells in localized non-small cell lung cancer. V was clipped by 6 bases and J by 3 bases, with 8 bases between them. Per germline, CDR1 MGHRA and CDR2 YSYEKL. The CDR3 runs to 12 residues. The genes are TRBV4-1 and TRBJ1-1, with D uncertain. This specimen consisted of PBMCs, obtained before any cancer treatment. The receptor's source is a woman between 40 and 69 years old with stage II lung adenocarcinoma. CDR3 sequence: CASSKGYTEAFF. The DNA for the CDR3 is TGCGCCAGCAGTAAAGGGTACACTGAAGCTTTCTTT.